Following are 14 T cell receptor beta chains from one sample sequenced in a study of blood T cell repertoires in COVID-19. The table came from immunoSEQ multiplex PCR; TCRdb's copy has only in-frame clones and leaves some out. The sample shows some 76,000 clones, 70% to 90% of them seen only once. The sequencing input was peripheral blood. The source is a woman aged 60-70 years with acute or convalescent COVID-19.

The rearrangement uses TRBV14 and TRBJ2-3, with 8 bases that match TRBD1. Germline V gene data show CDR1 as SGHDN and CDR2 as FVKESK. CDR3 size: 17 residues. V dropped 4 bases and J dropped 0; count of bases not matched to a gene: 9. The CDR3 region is CASSPVGRQGSTDTQYF. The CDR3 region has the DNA TGTGCCAGCAGCCCCGTGGGTCGACAGGGGAGCACAGATACGCAGTATTTT.

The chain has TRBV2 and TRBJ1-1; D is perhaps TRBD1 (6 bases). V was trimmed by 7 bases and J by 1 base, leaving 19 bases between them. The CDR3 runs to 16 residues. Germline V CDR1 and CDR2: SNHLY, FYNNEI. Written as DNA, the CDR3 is TGTGCCAGCACCCTGGGGGGGGGCAAGCGGAACACTGAAGCTTTCTTT. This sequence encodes CASTLGGGKRNTEAFF. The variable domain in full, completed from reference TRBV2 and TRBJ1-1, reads EPEVTQTPSHQVTQMGQEVILRCVPISNHLYFYWYRQILGQKVEFLVSFYNNEISEKSEIFDDQFSVERPDGSNFTLKIRSTKLEDSAMYFCASTLGGGKRNTEAFFGQGTRLTVV.

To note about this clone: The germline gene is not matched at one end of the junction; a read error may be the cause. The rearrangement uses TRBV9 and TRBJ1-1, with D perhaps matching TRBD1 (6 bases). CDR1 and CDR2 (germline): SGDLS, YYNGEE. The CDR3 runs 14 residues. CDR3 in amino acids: CASSPGQLNTGAFF. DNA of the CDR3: TGTGCCAGCAGCCCTGGACAGCTGAACACTGGAGCTTTCTTT.

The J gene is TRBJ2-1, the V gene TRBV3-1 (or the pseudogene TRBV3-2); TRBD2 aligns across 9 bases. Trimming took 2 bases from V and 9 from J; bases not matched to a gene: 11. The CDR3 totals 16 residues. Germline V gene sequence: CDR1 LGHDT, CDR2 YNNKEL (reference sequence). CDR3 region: CASSQSAGGHRGEQFF. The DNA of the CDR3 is TGTGCCAGCAGCCAATCAGCGGGGGGTCACCGGGGTGAGCAGTTCTTC.

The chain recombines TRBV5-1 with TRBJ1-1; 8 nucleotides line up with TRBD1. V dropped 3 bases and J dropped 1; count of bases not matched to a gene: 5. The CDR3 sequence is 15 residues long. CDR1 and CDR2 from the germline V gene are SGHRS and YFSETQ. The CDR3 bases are TGCGCCAGCAGCTATACCGGGACAGGGAACACTGAAGCTTTCTTT. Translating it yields CASSYTGTGNTEAFF. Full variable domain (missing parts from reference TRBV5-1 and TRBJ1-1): KAGVTQTPRYLIKTRGQQVTLSCSPISGHRSVSWYQQTPGQGLQFLFEYFSETQRNKGNFPGRFSGRQFSNSRSEMNVSTLELGDSALYLCASSYTGTGNTEAFFGQGTRLTVV.

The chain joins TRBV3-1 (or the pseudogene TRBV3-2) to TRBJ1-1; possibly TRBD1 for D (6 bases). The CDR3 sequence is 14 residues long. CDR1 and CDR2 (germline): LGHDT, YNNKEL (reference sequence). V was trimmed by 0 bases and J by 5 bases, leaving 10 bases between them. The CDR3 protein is CASSQERGGTEAFF. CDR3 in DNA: TGTGCCAGCAGCCAAGAAAGGGGGGGGACTGAAGCTTTCTTT.

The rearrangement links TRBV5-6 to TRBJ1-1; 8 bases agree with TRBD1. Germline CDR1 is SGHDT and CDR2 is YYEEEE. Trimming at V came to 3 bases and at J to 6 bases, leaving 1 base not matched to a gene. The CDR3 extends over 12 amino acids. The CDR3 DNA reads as TGTGCCAGCAGCTCGGGACAGGCTGAAGCTTTCTTT. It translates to CASSSGQAEAFF.

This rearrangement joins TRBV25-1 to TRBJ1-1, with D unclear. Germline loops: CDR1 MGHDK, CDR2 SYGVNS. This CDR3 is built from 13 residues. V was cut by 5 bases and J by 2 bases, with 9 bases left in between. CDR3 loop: CASSIEGNTEAFF. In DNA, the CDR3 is TGTGCCAGCAGTATCGAGGGAAACACTGAAGCTTTCTTT.

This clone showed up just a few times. The CDR3 loop is CAIRGQGAADTQYF. DNA for the CDR3: TGTGCCATCAGGGGACAGGGGGCAGCAGATACGCAGTATTTT. The rearrangement uses TRBV10-3 and TRBJ2-3, with 12 bases that match TRBD1. This CDR3 contains 14 residues. Germline V lookup: CDR1 ENHRY, CDR2 SYGVKD. The junction had 2 bases not matched to a gene; V was cut back by 6 bases and J by 4 bases.

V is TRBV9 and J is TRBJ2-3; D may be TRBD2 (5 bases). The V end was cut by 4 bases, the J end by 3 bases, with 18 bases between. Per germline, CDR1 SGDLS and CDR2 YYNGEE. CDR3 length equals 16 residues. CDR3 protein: CASSHSFSQRTDTQYF. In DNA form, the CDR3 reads TGTGCCAGCAGCCACTCCTTCTCGCAGCGGACAGATACGCAGTATTTT.

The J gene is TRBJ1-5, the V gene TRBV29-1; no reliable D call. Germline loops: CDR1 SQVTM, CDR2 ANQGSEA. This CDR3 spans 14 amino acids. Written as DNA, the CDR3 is TGCAGTGCACTGGAGGGAATCAGCAATCAGCCCCAGCATTTT. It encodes CSALEGISNQPQHF. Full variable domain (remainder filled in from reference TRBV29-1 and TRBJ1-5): SAVISQKPSRDICQRGTSLTIQCQVDSQVTMMFWYRQQPGQSLTLIATANQGSEATYESGFVIDKFPISRPNLTFSTLTVSNMSPEDSSIYLCSALEGISNQPQHFGDGTRLSIL.

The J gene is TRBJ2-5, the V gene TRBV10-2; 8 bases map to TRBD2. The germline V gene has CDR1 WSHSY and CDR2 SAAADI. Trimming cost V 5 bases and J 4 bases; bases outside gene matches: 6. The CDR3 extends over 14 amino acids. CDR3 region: CASSPGGARETQYF. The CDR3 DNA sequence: TGCGCCAGCAGTCCCGGGGGGGCGCGAGAGACCCAGTACTTC.

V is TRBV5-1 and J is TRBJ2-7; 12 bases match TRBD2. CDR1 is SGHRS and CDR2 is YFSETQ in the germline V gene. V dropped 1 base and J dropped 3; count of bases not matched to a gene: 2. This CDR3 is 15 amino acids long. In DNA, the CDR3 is TGCGCCAGCAGCTTGACGACTAGCGGGGGCTACGAGCAGTACTTC. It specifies CASSLTTSGGYEQYF.

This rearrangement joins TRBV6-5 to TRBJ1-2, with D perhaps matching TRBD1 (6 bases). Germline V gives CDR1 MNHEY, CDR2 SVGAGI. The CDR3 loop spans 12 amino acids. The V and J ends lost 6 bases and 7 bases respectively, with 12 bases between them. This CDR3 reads CASRQGTGGYTF. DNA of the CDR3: TGTGCCAGCAGACAGGGAACGGGTGGCTACACCTTC.